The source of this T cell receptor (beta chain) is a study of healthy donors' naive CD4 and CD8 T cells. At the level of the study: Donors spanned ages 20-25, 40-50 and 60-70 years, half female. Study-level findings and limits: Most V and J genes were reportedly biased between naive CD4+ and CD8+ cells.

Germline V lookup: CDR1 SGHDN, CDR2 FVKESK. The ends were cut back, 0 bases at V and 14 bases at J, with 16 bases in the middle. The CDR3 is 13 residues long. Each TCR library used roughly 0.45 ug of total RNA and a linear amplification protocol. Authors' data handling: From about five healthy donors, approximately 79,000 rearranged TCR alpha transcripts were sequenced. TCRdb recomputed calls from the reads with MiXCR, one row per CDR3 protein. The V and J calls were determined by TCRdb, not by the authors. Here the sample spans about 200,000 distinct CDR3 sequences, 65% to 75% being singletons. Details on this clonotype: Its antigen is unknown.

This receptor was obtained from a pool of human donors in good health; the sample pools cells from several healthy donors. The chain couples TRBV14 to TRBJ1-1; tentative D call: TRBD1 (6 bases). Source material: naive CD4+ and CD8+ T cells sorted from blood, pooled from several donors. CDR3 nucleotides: TGTGCCAGCAGCCAAGAGAACAGGGCGTGGGAGTTCTTT. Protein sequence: CASSQENRAWEFF.